This paragraph reports one T cell receptor (beta chain). The antigen it binds to is not known. No base quality information exists; no much larger clone differs at one position. The record originates from a study of CD8 T cells in Susac syndrome (dated by TCRdb to between 2018 and 2021). About the investigation overall: Whether CD8+ T cell activation and differentiation in Susac syndrome was antigen driven was tested using repertoire sequencing. CD8+ T cell repertoire clonality was compared between about 12 healthy donors, approximately 14 Susac syndrome patients and roughly 15 multiple sclerosis patients.

Peripheral blood CD8+ and CD4+ T cells from healthy donors, Susac syndrome patients and multiple sclerosis patients were profiled by high-throughput TCR beta sequencing. Treatment-naive patients with stable or active relapsing-remitting disease fulfilling revised McDonald criteria were used as multiple sclerosis controls. Bulk CD8+ and CD4+ T cells were purified by magnetic negative isolation, whereas CD8+ TEMRA cells were enriched by FACS. Blood was collected in EDTA tubes and processed within 24 hours, with PBMCs isolated through density gradient centrifugation. PBMCs destined for TCR sequencing were cryopreserved in liquid nitrogen and later thawed in a 37 °C water bath. Purity of sorted or isolated CD4+, CD8+ and CD8+ TEMRA cells was at least 90%. General study outcomes and caveats: The number of individuals in the TCR sequencing and HLA analysis was recognized as being relatively small.

RNA was extracted using the RNeasy kit, and roughly 0.45 to 1 ug of the RNA was reverse transcribed with random hexamers. The immunoSEQ multiplex PCR assay, which covers 54 Vbeta and 13 Jbeta segments, was used to amplify TCR beta CDR3 regions. PCR amplification bias was corrected by using a synthetic template baseline for primer optimization and computational correction. Regarding the original processing steps: Reads were assigned to V, D and J genes according to IMGT and analyzed in immunoSEQ Analyzer, with only productive sequences retained. To calculate clonality, Shannon entropy was normalized by log2 of the number of productive unique sequences and then subtracted from one. Public and private clones were assessed among the 100 most prevalent clones of each patient and control. A clone was defined as Susac-specific if it was absent from the healthy and MS cohorts, from 950 to 1,300 published viral clones and from other ImmuneACCESS disease sequences. TCRdb reanalyzed the raw reads on its own, using fastp at Q25 for trimming and MiXCR for clone calling, and kept in-frame beta chains. Identical CDR3 protein sequences are pooled into one entry, listed with their most common genes and DNA. The V and J calls shown here were made by TCRdb, not taken from the authors' results. The sample records a few hundred thousand distinct CDR3 sequences, roughly 85% of which are singletons. The biggest ten clones account for around 0.2% of the sample.

This receptor was taken from a human donor with multiple sclerosis. The sequenced sample consisted of CD8+ T cells from PBMCs.

The CDR3 amino acid sequence is: CASSLALSPQEQFF. In nucleotides, the sequence is TGTGCCAGCAGCTTAGCGTTAAGCCCTCAGGAGCAGTTCTTC. The sequence links TRBV7-9 to TRBJ2-1; no D gene is confidently identified. From the cysteine up to the phenylalanine, the CDR3 has a length of 14 residues. CDR3 DNA only is kept here, 42 bases in frame from base 1. The germline V gene (reference sequence) supplies CDR1 SEHNR and CDR2 FQNEAQ. V is pared back by 0 bases and J by 10 bases, with 13 bases lying between the germline termini.